This is a list of T cell receptor beta chains from one sample in a study of T cell repertoires in cytomegalovirus infection. No antigen is known for these receptors. A single record per CDR3 protein comes from TCRdb applying MiXCR to the reads. The data hold just over 450,000 distinct CDR3 sequences, with about 39% observed a single time. Here the sequenced sample was cultured PBMCs, taken from culture after CMV antigen stimulation. Every receptor here comes from a human donor in good health (CMV status not recorded). Some clones in this sample may be carry-over from other donors' samples. Both conserved end residues are part of each CDR3. A D gene is named only where the DNA matches it firmly. Expanded clones are given a class, and other clones once, few, many or no size at all.

cdr3_length	j_call	clone_size	d_call	v_call	cdr3_aa	cdr3_nt
12	TRBJ2-7	-	-	TRBV14	CASSQNGYEQYF	TGTGCCAGCAGCCAGAACGGATACGAGCAGTACTTC
15	TRBJ2-1	-	-	TRBV6-6	CASSYPGTPDNEQFF	TGTGCCAGCAGTTACCCAGGGACCCCAGACAATGAGCAGTTCTTC
16	TRBJ1-1	many	TRBD1	TRBV7-2	CASSTAGQGAFTEAFF	TGTGCCAGCAGCACCGCCGGACAGGGGGCGTTCACTGAAGCTTTCTTT
12	TRBJ2-7	-	-	TRBV7-9	CASSWPGNEQYF	TGTGCCAGCAGCTGGCCAGGGAACGAGCAGTACTTC
17	TRBJ2-2	few	TRBD1	TRBV5-6	CASSPTGQGGGTGELFF	TGTGCCAGCAGTCCCACCGGACAGGGAGGCGGCACCGGGGAGCTGTTTTTT
14	TRBJ2-7	-	TRBD2	TRBV12-3/TRBV12-4	CASSREDGPYEQYF	TGTGCCAGCAGTCGGGAGGACGGACCCTACGAGCAGTACTTC
15	TRBJ1-4	-	TRBD1	TRBV7-6	CASSPWDSLNEKLFF	TGTGCCAGCAGCCCTTGGGACAGCCTTAATGAAAAACTGTTTTTT
15	TRBJ2-7	-	-	TRBV5-1	CASSLEGSRSYEQYF	TGCGCCAGCAGCTTGGAGGGGAGCCGTTCCTACGAGCAGTACTTC
16	TRBJ2-1	few	TRBD2	TRBV6-2/TRBV6-3	CASSYSGLAGANEQFF	TGTGCCAGCAGTTACTCGGGACTAGCGGGGGCCAATGAGCAGTTCTTC
16	TRBJ2-3	-	TRBD2	TRBV7-6	CASSFEAGAGTDTQYF	TGTGCCAGCAGTTTTGAAGCGGGGGCCGGCACAGATACGCAGTATTTT
14	TRBJ2-7	-	TRBD2	TRBV7-9	CASSSSGRALEQYF	TGTGCCAGCAGCTCAAGCGGGAGGGCTCTCGAGCAGTACTTC
15	TRBJ2-7	-	TRBD2	TRBV15	CATNRWAGESYEQYF	TGTGCCACCAACCGGTGGGCGGGGGAGTCCTACGAGCAGTACTTC
17	TRBJ2-1	-	TRBD2	TRBV7-2	CASNFQTGLAVRNEQFF	TGTGCCAGCAACTTTCAAACTGGGCTAGCGGTCCGTAATGAGCAGTTCTTC
12	TRBJ1-2	few	TRBD1	TRBV6-2/TRBV6-3	CASGTGYYGYTF	TGTGCCAGCGGGACAGGGTACTATGGCTACACCTTC
17	TRBJ2-1	few	TRBD1	TRBV7-6	CASSGTGTMYSYNEQFF	TGTGCCAGCAGCGGGACAGGGACGATGTACTCCTACAATGAGCAGTTCTTC
13	TRBJ2-1	-	-	TRBV9	CASSVGGDNEQFF	TGTGCCAGCAGCGTAGGAGGTGACAATGAGCAGTTCTTC
14	TRBJ2-7	few	-	TRBV4-2	CASSQADWGYEQYF	TGTGCCAGCAGCCAAGCCGACTGGGGTTACGAGCAGTACTTC
16	TRBJ1-2	-	-	TRBV4-1	CASSQARDRITYGYTF	TGCGCCAGCAGCCAGGCCCGGGACCGAATAACCTATGGCTACACCTTC
13	TRBJ2-2	-	-	TRBV7-9	CASSLLHTGELFF	TGTGCCAGCAGCTTACTTCACACCGGGGAGCTGTTTTTT
14	TRBJ2-7	-	-	TRBV4-1	CASSQYPGQYEQYF	TGCGCCAGCAGCCAATACCCCGGGCAATACGAGCAGTACTTC
13	TRBJ1-2	-	-	TRBV7-2	CASSLSDIYGYTF	TGTGCCAGCAGCTTATCGGATATCTATGGCTACACCTTC
13	TRBJ1-2	-	-	TRBV6-6	CASSLSLAYGYTF	TGTGCCAGCAGCCTATCCTTGGCGTATGGCTACACCTTC
16	TRBJ2-3	-	TRBD2	TRBV4-2	CASSQAQEAGGNTQYF	TGTGCCAGCAGCCAAGCCCAGGAGGCGGGGGGAAATACGCAGTATTTT
17	TRBJ1-1	-	-	TRBV9	CASSVGYTGTLNTEAFF	TGTGCCAGCAGCGTAGGCTACACAGGGACCCTGAACACTGAAGCTTTCTTT
14	TRBJ2-7	-	TRBD2	TRBV7-4	CASSPTTSGAGQCF	TGTGCCAGCAGCCCAACGACTAGCGGGGCTGGGCAGTGCTTC
15	TRBJ2-1	few	TRBD2	TRBV29-1	CSVGGGLAGGNEQFF	TGCAGCGTTGGGGGAGGACTAGCGGGAGGGAATGAGCAGTTCTTC
12	TRBJ1-6	-	TRBD1	TRBV12-3/TRBV12-4	CASGTGSLPLHF	TGTGCCAGCGGGACAGGGTCTTTACCCCTCCACTTT
16	TRBJ2-7	many	TRBD2	TRBV7-2	CASSLVGGGSSYEQYF	TGTGCCAGCAGCTTAGTGGGCGGGGGGAGCTCCTACGAGCAGTACTTC
15	TRBJ2-5	-	TRBD1	TRBV15	CATSSLQGGVETQYF	TGTGCCACCAGCAGCCTACAGGGGGGTGTGGAGACCCAGTACTTC
14	TRBJ1-1	few	-	TRBV7-6	CASSLVGEGTEAFF	TGTGCCAGCAGCTTAGTAGGGGAAGGCACTGAAGCTTTCTTT
16	TRBJ1-5	-	TRBD1	TRBV5-6	CASSLATGQGNQPQHF	TGTGCCAGCAGCTTGGCGACGGGACAGGGCAATCAGCCCCAGCATTTT
15	TRBJ1-1	-	-	TRBV12-3/TRBV12-4	CASSFGLGQHTEAFF	TGTGCCAGCAGTTTTGGCCTGGGGCAGCACACTGAAGCTTTCTTT
14	TRBJ2-6	-	-	TRBV18	CASSPGQGANVLTF	TGTGCCAGCTCACCCGGACAGGGGGCCAACGTCCTGACTTTC
12	TRBJ2-1	-	-	TRBV7-2	CASSLQHNEQFF	TGTGCCAGCAGCTTACAGCACAATGAGCAGTTCTTC
16	TRBJ2-3	few	TRBD2	TRBV7-9	CASSSIAGPRTDTQYF	TGTGCCAGCAGCTCTATAGCGGGGCCCAGGACAGATACGCAGTATTTT
16	TRBJ2-7	-	TRBD2	TRBV12-3/TRBV12-4	CASSSDGTRDPPEQYF	TGTGCCAGCAGTTCAGACGGGACTAGGGATCCCCCGGAGCAGTACTTC
15	TRBJ2-7	few	-	TRBV6-2/TRBV6-3	CASSSNWDSPYEQYF	TGTGCCAGCAGTTCGAACTGGGACTCTCCCTACGAGCAGTACTTC
15	TRBJ2-1	-	TRBD2	TRBV12-3/TRBV12-4	CASRSGTSGRNEQFF	TGTGCCAGCAGATCCGGGACTAGCGGGAGGAATGAGCAGTTCTTC
14	TRBJ2-7	-	-	TRBV6-2/TRBV6-3	CASSTSRVEYEQYF	TGTGCCAGCAGTACCTCACGGGTAGAATACGAGCAGTACTTC
15	TRBJ2-2	few	-	TRBV10-3	CAISESIGGSGELFF	TGTGCCATCAGTGAGTCGATCGGGGGCTCCGGGGAGCTGTTTTTT
17	TRBJ2-3	few	TRBD2	TRBV7-2	CASSRGRLASSTDTQYF	TGTGCCAGCAGCCGTGGGCGACTAGCGAGTAGCACAGATACGCAGTATTTT